This T cell receptor (beta chain) was documented in a study of Graves' ophthalmopathy and Graves' hyperthyroidism. Across the study: At the time of initial diagnosis and before any treatment, peripheral blood was collected. Study-wide points: Appearing in blood as well were most expanded thyroid clonotypes above 0.001 frequency.

It was from about 9.1 ml of fresh peripheral blood that the PBMCs came. Amplified material comprised TCR beta CDR3 regions derived from RNA transcripts. HTBI primers served in a first-round RT-PCR, which a second-round multiplex PCR followed. TCRdb fed the multiplex PCR reads into MiXCR, producing one record per CDR3 protein. The sample has over 150,000 distinct CDR3 sequences; approximately 40% are singletons. Note on this clonotype: Its matching antigen is unknown.

Trimming removed 6 bases at V and 8 bases at J, with 19 bases between. CDR1 ENHRY and CDR2 SYGVKD come from the germline V gene. The CDR3 has 14 residues. J is TRBJ1-1 and V is TRBV10-3; D uncertain. The specimen sequenced was peripheral blood. The source of this sequence is a woman aged 40 to 50 with Graves' ophthalmopathy. The CDR3 sequence is CAIRSTAAAREAFF. The CDR3, as DNA: TGTGCCATCAGGTCAACCGCCGCGGCGAGAGAAGCTTTCTTT.